This TCR beta chain stems from a study of identical twins. Study conclusions and caveats: Twin-shared out-of-frame alpha sequences showed excess low generation probability. Invariant cells of the MAIT and iNKT types might have partly distorted the zero-insertion analyses.

TCRdb re-called the 5' RACE reads with MiXCR, one entry per CDR3 protein. The table has roughly 230,000 distinct CDR3 sequences, about 8.3% seen once. This clonotype was seen only a few times. Its antigen is undetermined. Germline assignment: CDR1 SNHLY and CDR2 FYNNEI. The CDR3 is 16 amino acids. V gave up 2 bases and J gave up 9 bases, with 20 bases separating them. The donors were all healthy and Caucasian. This sample also appeared in a second study, on yellow fever vaccine responses in identical twins.

The genes are TRBV2 and TRBJ2-1; D is uncertain. The receptor's source is a woman aged 18-30 years in good health. Sequencing used CD8+ T cells sorted from blood. The CDR3 nucleotides are TGTGCCAGCAGTGAAAGTAGTGGGCTAGGGTTCGGTGAGCAGTTCTTC. Translation gives CASSESSGLGFGEQFF.